Listed below are T cell receptor beta chains from one sample, sequenced in a study of CD8 T cell repertoires and HIV-1 epitope variants. The method was immunoSEQ multiplex PCR; TCRdb's version includes in-frame clones alone and lacks a portion of them. This table holds thousands of clones, about 63% found once. Their antigen targets remain unknown. Source material: cultured CD8+ T cells derived from PBMCs. All receptors derive from a male donor with HIV. The CDR3 runs from the conserved cysteine through the conserved F or W. Each record gives: J gene, V gene, clone size, D gene, CDR3 DNA, CDR3 protein. A D gene is named only where the DNA matches it firmly. Some rows have no size entry. The others give once, few or many, or a class for an expanded clone.

>TRBJ2-7|TRBV27|once|TRBD1
TGTGCCAGCAGCTTGGGACAGTACCTTCGTGAGCAGTACTTC
CASSLGQYLREQYF
>TRBJ1-2|TRBV9|large|NA
TGTGCCAGCAGCTTCGTAGGGTCTGGAGCTTATGGCTACACCTTC
CASSFVGSGAYGYTF
>TRBJ2-5|TRBV28|NA|NA
TGTGCCAGCAGTTTAAGGACCCAAGGGCGCCAAGAGACCCAGTACTTC
CASSLRTQGRQETQYF
>TRBJ1-5|TRBV27|medium-sized|TRBD1
TGTGCCAGCAGTTCGTACAGGGGAAGCGGTCAGCCCCAGCATTTT
CASSSYRGSGQPQHF
>TRBJ2-7|TRBV27|NA|NA
TGTGCCAGCGCCCCCGGGACTTCCTACGAGCAGTACTTC
CASAPGTSYEQYF
>TRBJ2-5|TRBV28|NA|NA
TGTGCCAGCAGTCTCCGCTGGGGTAGTCACGAGGGACGGCAAGAGACCCAGTACTTC
CASSLRWGSHEGRQETQYF
>TRBJ2-2|TRBV4-1|NA|TRBD2
TGCGCCAGCAGCCAAGATCTGAGCGGGAGGGCCTGGCCCGGGGAGCTGTTTTTT
CASSQDLSGRAWPGELFF
>TRBJ2-1|TRBV19|once|NA
TGTGCCAGTAGTACCAGGACGGAAAGCTCCTACAATGAGCAGTTCTTC
CASSTRTESSYNEQFF
>TRBJ1-2|TRBV6-5|NA|TRBD1
TGTGCCAGCAGTGTTGGACAGGGGCCCTTAGGCTACACCTTC
CASSVGQGPLGYTF
>TRBJ1-2|TRBV28|NA|NA
TGTGCCAGCAGTTTAGGGCGGCGAACTTTCTATGGCTACACCTTC
CASSLGRRTFYGYTF
>TRBJ2-7|TRBV5-4|NA|TRBD2
TGTGCCAGCAGCTTCGGGACTAGCAGCTACGAGCAGTACTTC
CASSFGTSSYEQYF
>TRBJ2-1|TRBV28|NA|NA
TGTGCCAGCTCGGTGGGGCAGGGCTACAATGAGCAGTTCTTC
CASSVGQGYNEQFF
>TRBJ2-1|TRBV7-3|NA|TRBD2
TGTGCCAGCAGCGGACAGCGGGGGGGTCAGCAGTTCTTC
CASSGQRGGQQFF
>TRBJ1-5|TRBV7-9|NA|NA
TGTGCCAGCAGCTTAGGCAATCAGCCCCAGCATTTT
CASSLGNQPQHF
>TRBJ2-7|TRBV2|few|TRBD1
TGTGCCAGCACCCGGGGACAGGTCTCCTACGAGCAGTACTTC
CASTRGQVSYEQYF
>TRBJ2-1|TRBV7-2|NA|NA
TGTGCTACAGAGGGGGGGAGATCAAGGTACAATGAGCAGTTCTTC
CATEGGRSRYNEQFF
>TRBJ2-2|TRBV15|NA|NA
TGTGCCACCAGCAGAGATATGACAGCCGGGGAGCTGTTTTTT
CATSRDMTAGELFF
>TRBJ2-7|TRBV7-9|few|NA
TGTGCCAGCAGCTTAGGGGGGACCTTGCAGTACTTC
CASSLGGTLQYF
>TRBJ2-3|TRBV7-9|NA|NA
TGTGCCAGCAGCCAGTTGGTCACAGATACGCAGTATTTT
CASSQLVTDTQYF
>TRBJ1-1|TRBV9|few|NA
TGTGCCAGCAGCCCCTCCGGTGGCATCACTGAAGCTTTCTTT
CASSPSGGITEAFF
>TRBJ1-2|TRBV6-1|few|NA
TGTGCCAGCAGTGAATGGGTTGACACTGACTATGGCTACACCTTC
CASSEWVDTDYGYTF
>TRBJ2-7|TRBV5-6|NA|NA
TGTGCCAGCAGCCCTGTTGGGGCCAAAGCCTACGAGCAGTACTTC
CASSPVGAKAYEQYF
>TRBJ2-7|TRBV28|NA|NA
TGTGCCAGCAGTTTATCACAGGGAACCCTCTCCTACGAGCAGTACTTC
CASSLSQGTLSYEQYF
>TRBJ2-7|TRBV5-5|NA|TRBD1
TGTGCCAGCAGCTTAGCTCTGGGACAGGCCGAGCAGTACTTC
CASSLALGQAEQYF
>TRBJ1-5|TRBV19|few|NA
TGTGCCAGTACTATTTTTAATGGCAATCAGCCCCAGCATTTT
CASTIFNGNQPQHF
>TRBJ2-7|TRBV5-4|few|TRBD1
TGTGCCAGCAGCGGCTGGCAGGGGGAACACTACGAGCAGTACTTC
CASSGWQGEHYEQYF
>TRBJ1-2|TRBV5-4|once|TRBD1
TGTGCCAGCATCGATCGGGACAGGGCAAACTATGGCTACACCTTC
CASIDRDRANYGYTF
>TRBJ2-1|TRBV10-1|once|TRBD2
TGCGCCAGCAGTGAGCTCATTAGCGGGAGTACCTACAATGAGCAGTTCTTC
CASSELISGSTYNEQFF
>TRBJ2-7|TRBV27|large|NA
TGTGCCAGCAGTGTATCCTCCGGGACGGTGTCCTACGAGCAGTACTTC
CASSVSSGTVSYEQYF
>TRBJ1-1|TRBV7-2|few|NA
TGTGCCAGCAGCTTACACGGTCCGGGGGCGGGTGACACTGAAGCTTTCTTT
CASSLHGPGAGDTEAFF
>TRBJ2-7|TRBV5-6|NA|NA
TGTGCCAGCAGCTCGTTACATCTATACGAGCAGTACTTC
CASSSLHLYEQYF
>TRBJ2-1|TRBV4-1|NA|NA
TGCGCCAGCAGCCTGGCGGAATACAATGAGCAGTTCTTC
CASSLAEYNEQFF
>TRBJ1-4|TRBV5-5|few|NA
TGTGCCAGCAGCTTGGTCGGTGGGGGTGATGAAAAACTGTTTTTT
CASSLVGGGDEKLFF
>TRBJ2-1|TRBV6-5|NA|NA
TGTGCCAGCAGTTACCTTGGGCGGTCCAATGAGCAGTTCTTC
CASSYLGRSNEQFF
>TRBJ2-7|TRBV7-2|once|NA
TGTGCCAGCAGCTTACTCCCGGGCCTCGCGCGGGAGCAGTACTTC
CASSLLPGLAREQYF
>TRBJ1-5|TRBV27|NA|TRBD1
TGTGCCAGCAGTTTATCCGACAGGGATCAGCCCCAGCATTTT
CASSLSDRDQPQHF
>TRBJ1-2|TRBV25-1|NA|TRBD1
TGTGCCAGTTTTTCATCCGGGACAGACTATGGCTACACCTTC
CASFSSGTDYGYTF
>TRBJ2-3|TRBV4-1|NA|TRBD2
TGCGCCAGCAGCCAAGATCTCTCTAGCGGGGGTACGCAGTATTTT
CASSQDLSSGGTQYF